The 30 T cell receptor beta chains below come from one sample, sequenced in a study of T-cell reconstitution after alpha-beta-depleted transplantation in children. Researchers prepared the TCRbeta library using unique molecular identifiers, the study reports. TCRdb fed the PCR reads into MiXCR, producing one record per CDR3 protein. The data show about 900,000 distinct CDR3 sequences, 25% to 35% seen once. Sequences were derived from PBMCs, mostly from graft donor cells, sampled 360 days after TCRalphabeta/CD19-depleted stem cell transplant. These receptor sequences come from a boy in the first two years of life who had a stem cell transplant for SCID, so the T cells may come from the graft donor.

This clonotype has more than one count but fewer than ten. This rearrangement joins TRBV4-3 to TRBJ2-7, with D perhaps matching TRBD1 or TRBD2 (5 bases each). The CDR3 length is 16 residues. CDR1 and CDR2 from the germline V gene are LGHNA and YSLEER. Trimming stripped 1 base from V and 0 bases from J, with 13 bases between. CDR3: CASSQGVGRSSYEQYF. DNA for the CDR3: TGCGCCAGCAGCCAAGGGGTGGGACGGAGCTCCTACGAGCAGTACTTC.

This rearrangement joins TRBV12-3 or TRBV12-4 to TRBJ2-7; unclear D gene. The CDR3 spans 15 residues. Between the trimmed V and J ends, which lost 4 bases and 7 bases, there was a span of 20 bases. CDR3: CASSSDTTTLWEQYF. The CDR3, as DNA: TGTGCCAGCAGTTCCGACACTACGACCTTGTGGGAGCAGTACTTC.

This clonotype was observed a few times. The chain carries TRBV12-3 or TRBV12-4 and TRBJ1-4; D uncertain. CDR3 length: 17 residues. Trimming stripped 3 bases from V and 2 bases from J, with 16 bases between. CDR3 DNA: TGTGCCAGCAGTTTGATCGGCAGCTTTGGGACTAATGAAAAACTGTTTTTT. Its protein is CASSLIGSFGTNEKLFF.

The chain recombines TRBV4-1 with TRBJ2-5; 7 positions match TRBD1. Trimming cost V 6 bases and J 5 bases; bases outside gene matches: 9. Germline V gene lookup returns CDR1 MGHRA and CDR2 YSYEKL. The length of the CDR3 is 14 residues. The CDR3 is CASRPTGERETQYF. CDR3 bases: TGCGCCAGCAGGCCAACAGGGGAACGGGAGACCCAGTACTTC.

This clonotype was recorded a few times. J is TRBJ2-1 and V is TRBV12-3 or TRBV12-4; unclear D gene. The CDR3 loop spans 15 amino acids. Trimming stripped 6 bases from V and 3 bases from J, with 15 bases between. The CDR3 region is CASSAAASIYNEQFF. DNA of the CDR3: TGTGCCAGCAGCGCGGCAGCTTCTATCTACAATGAGCAGTTCTTC.

This clonotype was observed many times. The gene calls are TRBV12-3 or TRBV12-4 and TRBJ1-4; 7 bases are a match to TRBD1. Trimming removed 6 bases from V and 11 bases from J; junction bases left unmatched: 12. The CDR3 spans 14 residues. CDR3 sequence (DNA): TGTGCCAGCAGGACGACAGGGATCAAGGAGAAACTGTTTTTT. Amino acid sequence: CASRTTGIKEKLFF.

The table lists this clonotype with a few counts. The V and J genes are TRBV4-1 and TRBJ2-7; TRBD2 aligns across 13 bases. V shed 3 bases, J shed 3 bases, and the junction held 11 bases outside the gene matches. The germline CDR1 and CDR2 sequences are MGHRA and YSYEKL. CDR3 length: 18 residues. This chain's CDR3 is CASSHAGTSGVPLYEQYF. CDR3 coding DNA: TGCGCCAGCAGCCACGCTGGGACTAGCGGGGTCCCGCTCTACGAGCAGTACTTC.

The genes are TRBV28 and TRBJ2-4, with 7 bases fitting TRBD2. The CDR3 is 14 amino acids. Germline CDR1 MDHEN, CDR2 SYDVKM. With 6 bases clipped from V and 6 bases from J, the junction kept 8 bases outside the gene matches. CDR3 nucleotide sequence: TGTGCCAGCAGCCCAAGGGAGGGGATAAACATTCAGTACTTC. Translation gives CASSPREGINIQYF.

The rearrangement uses TRBV3-1 and TRBJ2-1; the D is unclear. The V and J ends lost 3 bases and 4 bases respectively, with 10 bases between them. This CDR3 spans 14 amino acids. Germline assignment: CDR1 LGHDT and CDR2 YNNKEL (reference sequence). The CDR3 DNA reads as TGTGCCAGCAGCCAGGGTTATGCTTACAATGAGCAGTTCTTC. It codes for CASSQGYAYNEQFF.

V and J are TRBV18 and TRBJ2-7; D gene unclear. Germline V gene lookup returns CDR1 KGHSH and CDR2 LQKENI. This CDR3 contains 15 residues. V was clipped by 4 bases and J by 3 bases, with 16 bases between them. The CDR3, as DNA: TGTGCCAGCTCACGCGGACGATCGACCATCTACGAGCAGTACTTC. This encodes CASSRGRSTIYEQYF.

The CDR3, as DNA: TGTGCCAGCTGGAAGGGGGCATGGGGGACCCAGTACTTC. Its translation: CASWKGAWGTQYF. This chain links TRBV6-2 or TRBV6-3 with TRBJ2-5; TRBD1 matches 7 bases. The length of the CDR3 is 13 residues. V shed 8 bases, J shed 7 bases, and the junction held 10 bases outside the gene matches. Per the germline V gene, CDR1 is MNHEY and CDR2 is SVGEGT.

The V and J genes are TRBV6-5 and TRBJ2-1; 8 nucleotides agree with TRBD2. The CDR3 has 12 amino acids. V was pared by 6 bases and J by 12 bases, with 7 bases of the junction left unmatched. Germline CDR1 is MNHEY and CDR2 is SVGAGI. In nucleotides, the CDR3 is TGTGCCAGCAGGGCCCCGGGAGGGAGGCAGTTCTTC. Amino acids: CASRAPGGRQFF.

The V gene is TRBV5-1, the J gene TRBJ2-1; D not resolved. V lost 0 bases to trimming and J lost 9 bases, with 13 bases between them. The CDR3 loop spans 14 amino acids. CDR1 SGHRS and CDR2 YFSETQ come from the germline V gene. The CDR3 bases are TGCGCCAGCAGCTTGGAGGGCCAGACGGGTGAGCAGTTCTTC. Translated: CASSLEGQTGEQFF.

This clonotype showed up just a few times. The chain employs TRBV11-2 and TRBJ2-7, with D unclear. V shed 0 bases and J shed 6 bases, with 18 bases lying between them. The CDR3 has 16 residues. The germline V gene has CDR1 SGHAT and CDR2 FQNNGV. The CDR3 DNA reads as TGTGCCAGCAGCTTAGATCTAGTGGGCGTGTACGGCGAGCAGTACTTC. Residues: CASSLDLVGVYGEQYF.

The V and J genes are TRBV11-2 and TRBJ2-2, with 8 positions matching TRBD2. V shed 2 bases, J shed 1 base, and the junction held 9 bases outside the gene matches. The germline V gene encodes CDR1 SGHAT and CDR2 FQNNGV. This CDR3 is built from 18 residues. CDR3 region: CASSLTLTGGRNTGELFF. The CDR3 coding sequence is TGTGCCAGCAGCTTAACACTGACGGGGGGGAGGAACACCGGGGAGCTGTTTTTT.

This clonotype was found a few times. The chain uses TRBV24-1 and TRBJ2-3; 11 positions agree with TRBD2. The germline CDR1 and CDR2 sequences are KGHDR and SFDVKD. This CDR3 has 16 residues. V shed 5 bases, J shed 6 bases, and the junction held 9 bases outside the gene matches. Here the CDR3 reads CATSAGSGGGLDTQYF. The CDR3 nucleotides read TGTGCCACCAGTGCTGGTAGCGGGGGGGGTTTGGATACGCAGTATTTT.

Only a few counts were recorded for this clonotype. V usage is TRBV7-6 and J usage is TRBJ2-1, with a possible D match to TRBD1 (6 bases). This CDR3 has 16 amino acids. The V gene's germline CDR1 is SGHVS and CDR2 FNYEAQ. The germline V and J ends were trimmed by 4 bases and 0 bases, with 13 bases remaining between them. For the CDR3, the DNA is TGTGCCAGCAGCTGGAGACAGGTTAGCTCCTACAATGAGCAGTTCTTC. This encodes CASSWRQVSSYNEQFF.

The chain carries TRBV10-1 and TRBJ1-1; D is uncertain. Trimming removed 2 bases at V and 0 bases at J, with 10 bases between. Germline CDR1 and CDR2: WNHNN and SYGVQD (reference sequence). CDR3 length: 15 residues. The CDR3 DNA reads as TGCGCCAGCAGTGAGCACCGCGGAATGAACACTGAAGCTTTCTTT. Translation gives CASSEHRGMNTEAFF.

This clonotype has just a few counts. The chain carries TRBV24-1 and TRBJ2-2; D is uncertain. This CDR3 contains 12 residues. CDR1 and CDR2 from the germline V gene are KGHDR and SFDVKD. V lost 5 bases and J lost 4, with 4 bases in between. The CDR3 nucleotides are TGTGCCACCAGTGCCTCCACCGGGGAGCTGTTTTTT. As protein: CATSASTGELFF.

This clonotype occurred a few times. The rearrangement uses TRBV7-7 and TRBJ1-3; TRBD1 agrees at 7 bases. Germline trimming cut 5 bases from V and 8 bases from J; bases unmatched to any gene: 9. From germline, CDR1 is SSHAT and CDR2 FNYEAQ (reference sequence). The CDR3 runs 14 residues. The CDR3 bases are TGTGCCAGCAGCCCCGGGACAGTTAGGGACACCATATATTTT. Residues: CASSPGTVRDTIYF.

This clonotype was observed a few times. The chain uses TRBV7-9 and TRBJ1-2, with TRBD1 as a possible D gene (5 bases). Germline CDR1 and CDR2: SEHNR and FQNEAQ (reference sequence). The CDR3 loop spans 14 amino acids. V gave up 5 bases and J gave up 3 bases, with 13 bases separating them. The CDR3 sequence is CASSPSDRDYGYTF. Here the CDR3 DNA reads TGTGCCAGCAGCCCCTCTGACAGAGACTATGGCTACACCTTC.

This clonotype was seen at least ten times. The chain has TRBV4-2 and TRBJ2-5; the D gene is possibly TRBD1 (6 bases). There are 14 residues in the CDR3. The germline V gene has CDR1 LGHNA and CDR2 YNFKEQ. V was cut by 0 bases and J by 5 bases, with 10 bases left in between. In DNA form, the CDR3 reads TGTGCCAGCAGCCAAGAAGGCAGGGGTGAGACCCAGTACTTC. Translation: CASSQEGRGETQYF.

The chain combines TRBV20-1 with TRBJ1-1, with D tentatively TRBD1 (6 bases). Germline V gene sequence: CDR1 DFQATT, CDR2 SNEGSKA (reference sequence). Deletions cut 4 bases from V and 4 bases from J, with 10 bases between. There are 12 residues in the CDR3. The CDR3 region is CSANRVFTEAFF. CDR3 DNA sequence: TGCAGTGCTAACAGGGTGTTCACTGAAGCTTTCTTT.

This chain uses TRBV28 with TRBJ2-7; TRBD2 matches at 8 bases. Trimming took 6 bases from V and 4 from J; bases not matched to a gene: 5. CDR3 length: 13 residues. The germline V gene has CDR1 MDHEN and CDR2 SYDVKM. CDR3 amino acids: CASSPGGWYEQYF. The CDR3 DNA follows: TGTGCCAGCAGCCCGGGGGGGTGGTACGAGCAGTACTTC.

V usage is TRBV5-1 and J usage is TRBJ2-1; a weak D match, TRBD2 (6 bases). This CDR3 is built from 15 residues. V lost 0 bases to trimming and J lost 3 bases, with 10 bases between them. Germline CDR1 and CDR2: SGHRS and YFSETQ. The CDR3 is CASSLDPGDYNEQFF. DNA for the CDR3: TGCGCCAGCAGCTTGGATCCGGGGGACTACAATGAGCAGTTCTTC.

A few counts support this clonotype. V gene TRBV3-1 combines with J gene TRBJ2-1, with TRBD2 matching over 13 bases. The J segment lost 2 bases and the V segment lost 6 bases, leaving 4 bases of the junction unmatched. This CDR3 comprises 16 residues. Germline V CDR1 and CDR2: LGHDT, YNNKEL (reference sequence). CDR3 amino acids: CASRRLAGGAYNEQFF. The CDR3 coding sequence is TGTGCCAGCAGACGACTAGCGGGGGGCGCCTACAATGAGCAGTTCTTC.

This sequence joins TRBV27 and TRBJ2-2, with D possibly being TRBD1 (6 bases). CDR1 is MNHEY, CDR2 SMNVEV, per germline (reference sequence). The CDR3 is made up of 16 amino acids. With 6 bases removed from V and 8 bases from J, the gap between germline ends came to 22 bases. The CDR3 region is CASSNPYFEGQGELFF. Here the CDR3 DNA reads TGTGCCAGCAGCAACCCCTATTTTGAGGGACAAGGGGAGCTGTTTTTT.

A few counts support this clonotype. A read error may explain this, as a much larger clone is one base away. The chain uses TRBV20-1 and TRBJ2-3; TRBD2 matches 10 bases. The CDR3 loop spans 15 amino acids. Germline V CDR1 and CDR2: DFQATT, SNEGSKA (reference sequence). The CDR3 coding sequence is TGCAGTACATCACTCGGGACTAGCGTGGTAGATATGCAGTATTTT. Translated, it gives CSTSLGTSVVDMQYF.

This clonotype came up a few times. The chain has TRBV9 and TRBJ2-5; D not certain. CDR1 is SGDLS and CDR2 is YYNGEE in the germline V gene. The CDR3 sequence is 13 residues long. The V end was cut by 3 bases, the J end by 1 base, with 7 bases between. The CDR3: CASSGQSQETQYF. CDR3 nucleotide sequence: TGTGCCAGCAGCGGCCAGTCCCAAGAGACCCAGTACTTC.

This chain links TRBV6-2 or TRBV6-3 with TRBJ2-1; the match to TRBD2 covers 11 bases. Trimming at V came to 2 bases and at J to 5 bases, leaving 5 bases not matched to a gene. The CDR3 is 16 amino acids. Germline V gene data show CDR1 as MNHEY and CDR2 as SVGEGT. CDR3 sequence reads: CASSYTGTSGHNEQFF. CDR3 coding DNA: TGTGCCAGCAGTTACACCGGGACTAGCGGCCACAATGAGCAGTTCTTC.